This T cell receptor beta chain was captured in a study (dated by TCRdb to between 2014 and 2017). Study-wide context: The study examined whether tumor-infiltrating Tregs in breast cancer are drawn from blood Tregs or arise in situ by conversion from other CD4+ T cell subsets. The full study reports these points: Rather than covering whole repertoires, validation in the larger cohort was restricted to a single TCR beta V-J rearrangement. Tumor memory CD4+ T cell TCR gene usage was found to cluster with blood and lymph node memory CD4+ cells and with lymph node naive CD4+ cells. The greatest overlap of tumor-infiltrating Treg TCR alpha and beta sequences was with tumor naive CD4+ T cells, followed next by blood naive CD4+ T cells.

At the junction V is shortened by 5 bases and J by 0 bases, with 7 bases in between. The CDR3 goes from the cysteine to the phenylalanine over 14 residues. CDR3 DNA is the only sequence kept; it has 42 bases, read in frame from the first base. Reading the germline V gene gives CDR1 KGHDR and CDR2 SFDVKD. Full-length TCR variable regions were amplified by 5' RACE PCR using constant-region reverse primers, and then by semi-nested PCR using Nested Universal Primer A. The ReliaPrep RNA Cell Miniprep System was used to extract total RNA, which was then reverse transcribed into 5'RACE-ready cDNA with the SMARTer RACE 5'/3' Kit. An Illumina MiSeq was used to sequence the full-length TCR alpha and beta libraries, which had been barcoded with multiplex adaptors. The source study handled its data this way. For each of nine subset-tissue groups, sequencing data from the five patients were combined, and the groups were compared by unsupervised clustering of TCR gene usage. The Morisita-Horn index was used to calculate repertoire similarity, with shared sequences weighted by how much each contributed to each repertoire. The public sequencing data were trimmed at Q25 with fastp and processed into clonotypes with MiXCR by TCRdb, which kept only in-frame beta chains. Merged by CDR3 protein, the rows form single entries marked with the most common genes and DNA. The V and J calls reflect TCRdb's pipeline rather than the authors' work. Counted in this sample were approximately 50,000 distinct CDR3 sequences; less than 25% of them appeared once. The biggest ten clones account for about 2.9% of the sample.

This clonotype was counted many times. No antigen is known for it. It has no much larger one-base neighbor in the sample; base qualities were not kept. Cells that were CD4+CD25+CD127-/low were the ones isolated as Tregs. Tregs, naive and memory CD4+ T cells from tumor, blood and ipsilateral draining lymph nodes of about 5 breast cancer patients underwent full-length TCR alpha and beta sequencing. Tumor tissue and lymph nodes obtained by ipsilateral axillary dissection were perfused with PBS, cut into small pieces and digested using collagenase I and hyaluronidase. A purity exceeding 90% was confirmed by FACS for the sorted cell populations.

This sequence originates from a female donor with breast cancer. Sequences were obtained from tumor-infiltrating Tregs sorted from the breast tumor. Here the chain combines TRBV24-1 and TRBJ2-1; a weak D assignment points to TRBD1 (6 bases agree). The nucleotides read TGTGCCACCAGTGGAGGGGGCTCCTACAATGAGCAGTTCTTC. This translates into CATSGGGSYNEQFF.